The text below deals with one T cell receptor (beta chain). The target antigen is unknown. Vbeta (60) and Jbeta (13) primers were used in the PCR. Clones were read by immunoSEQ multiplex PCR, and TCRdb kept only the in-frame ones, dropping some. The profile shows roughly 120,000 clones, about 60% of them singletons. This sample is part of a study of cytomegalovirus exposure and HLA in healthy donors. Study outcomes and limitations: Within a later analysis, the majority of CMV-associated TCR beta chains appeared HLA-restricted. Several of the most significant clusters appeared, in a later analysis, to be linked to common viral pathogens.

The sequencing sample was made of PBMCs. This sequence originates from a man aged 40-50 years in good health and CMV-seropositive.

CDR3 region: CASMWTAAYSNQPQHF. The CDR3 DNA follows: TGTGCCAGCATGTGGACAGCAGCTTATAGCAATCAGCCCCAGCATTTT. The genes are TRBV28 and TRBJ1-5, with D possibly being TRBD1 (6 bases). Trimming cost V 7 bases and J 0 bases, with 16 bases left between them. The CDR3 runs to 16 residues. Germline CDR1 and CDR2: MDHEN and SYDVKM.